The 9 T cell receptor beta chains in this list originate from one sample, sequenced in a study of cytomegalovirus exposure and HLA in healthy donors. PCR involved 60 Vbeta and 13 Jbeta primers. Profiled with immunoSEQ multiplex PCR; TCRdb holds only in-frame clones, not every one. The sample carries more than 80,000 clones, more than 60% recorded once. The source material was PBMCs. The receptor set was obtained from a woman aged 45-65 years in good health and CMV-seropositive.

CDR3 loop: CSPSFRGYTF. Here the CDR3 DNA reads TGCAGTCCTTCCTTCCGGGGCTACACCTTC. This rearrangement joins TRBV20-1 to TRBJ1-2; D unclear. The CDR3 consists of 10 residues. V was pared by 8 bases and J by 8 bases, with 12 bases between. CDR1 is DFQATT and CDR2 is SNEGSKA in the germline V gene (reference sequence).

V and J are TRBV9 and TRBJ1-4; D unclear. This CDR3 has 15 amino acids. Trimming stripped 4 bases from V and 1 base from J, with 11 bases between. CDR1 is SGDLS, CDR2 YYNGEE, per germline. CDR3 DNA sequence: TGTGCCAGCAGCCCTCGGGAGGGAACTAATGAAAAACTGTTTTTT. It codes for CASSPREGTNEKLFF.

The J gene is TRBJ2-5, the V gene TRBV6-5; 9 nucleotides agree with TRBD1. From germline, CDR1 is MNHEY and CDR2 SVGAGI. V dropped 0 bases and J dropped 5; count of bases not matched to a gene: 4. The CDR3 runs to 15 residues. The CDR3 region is CASSYSFGTGETQYF. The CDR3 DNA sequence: TGTGCCAGCAGTTACTCGTTCGGGACAGGGGAGACCCAGTACTTC.

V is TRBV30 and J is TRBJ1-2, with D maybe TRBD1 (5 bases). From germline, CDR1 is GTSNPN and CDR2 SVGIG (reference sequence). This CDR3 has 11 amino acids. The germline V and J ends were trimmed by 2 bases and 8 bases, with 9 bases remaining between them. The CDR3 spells CAWSWQGGYTF. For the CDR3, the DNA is TGTGCCTGGAGTTGGCAGGGAGGCTACACCTTC.

For the CDR3, the DNA is TGTGCCAGCAGCGCCGGGGTTGGGAATTCACCCCTCCACTTT. Translating it yields CASSAGVGNSPLHF. The gene calls are TRBV7-3 and TRBJ1-6; D remains unclear. The CDR3 is 14 amino acids. Trimming took 5 bases from V and 7 from J, leaving 12 bases between them. In germline, CDR1 is SGHTA, CDR2 FQGTGA. Together with reference TRBV7-3 and TRBJ1-6, the CDR3 gives the full variable domain: GAGVSQTPSNKVTEKGKYVELRCDPISGHTALYWYRQSLGQGPEFLIYFQGTGAADDSGLPNDRFFAVRPEGSVSTLKIQRTERGDSAVYLCASSAGVGNSPLHFGNGTRLTVT.

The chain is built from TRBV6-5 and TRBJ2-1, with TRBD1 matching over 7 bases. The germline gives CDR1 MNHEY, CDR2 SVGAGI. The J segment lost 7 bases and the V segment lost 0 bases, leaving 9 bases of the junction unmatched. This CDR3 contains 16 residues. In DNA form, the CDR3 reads TGTGCCAGCAGTTACTCGAGAAGGGGGCGCCTAAATGAGCAGTTCTTC. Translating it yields CASSYSRRGRLNEQFF.

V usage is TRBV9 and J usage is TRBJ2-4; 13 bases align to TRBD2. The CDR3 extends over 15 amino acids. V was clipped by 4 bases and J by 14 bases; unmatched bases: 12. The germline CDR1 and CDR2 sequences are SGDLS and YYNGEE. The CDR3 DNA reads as TGTGCCAGCAGCACCGAGGGACTAGCGGGGTCCTATAAGTACTTC. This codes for CASSTEGLAGSYKYF.

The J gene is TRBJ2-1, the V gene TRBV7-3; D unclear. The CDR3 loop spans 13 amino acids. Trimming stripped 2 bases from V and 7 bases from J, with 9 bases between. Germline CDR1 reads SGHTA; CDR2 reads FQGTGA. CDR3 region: CASSLAVLNEQFF. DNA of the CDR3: TGTGCCAGCAGCTTAGCTGTACTTAATGAGCAGTTCTTC.

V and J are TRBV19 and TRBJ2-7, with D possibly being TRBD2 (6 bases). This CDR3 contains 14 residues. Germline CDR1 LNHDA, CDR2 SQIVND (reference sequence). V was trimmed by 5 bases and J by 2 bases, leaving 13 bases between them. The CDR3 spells CASSRVGTPYEQYF. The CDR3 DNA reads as TGTGCCAGTAGTCGTGTGGGGACTCCCTACGAGCAGTACTTC.